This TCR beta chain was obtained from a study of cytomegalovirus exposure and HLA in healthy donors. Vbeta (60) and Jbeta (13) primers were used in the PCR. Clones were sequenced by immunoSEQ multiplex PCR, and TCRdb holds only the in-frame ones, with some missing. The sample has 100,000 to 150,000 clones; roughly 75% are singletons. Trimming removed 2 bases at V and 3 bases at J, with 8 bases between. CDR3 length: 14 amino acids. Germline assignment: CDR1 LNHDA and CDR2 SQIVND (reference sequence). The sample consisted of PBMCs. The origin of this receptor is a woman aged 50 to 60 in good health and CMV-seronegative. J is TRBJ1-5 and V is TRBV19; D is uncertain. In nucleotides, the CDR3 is TGTGCCAGTAGTATATCCCCGGTCAATCAGCCCCAGCATTTT. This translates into CASSISPVNQPQHF.